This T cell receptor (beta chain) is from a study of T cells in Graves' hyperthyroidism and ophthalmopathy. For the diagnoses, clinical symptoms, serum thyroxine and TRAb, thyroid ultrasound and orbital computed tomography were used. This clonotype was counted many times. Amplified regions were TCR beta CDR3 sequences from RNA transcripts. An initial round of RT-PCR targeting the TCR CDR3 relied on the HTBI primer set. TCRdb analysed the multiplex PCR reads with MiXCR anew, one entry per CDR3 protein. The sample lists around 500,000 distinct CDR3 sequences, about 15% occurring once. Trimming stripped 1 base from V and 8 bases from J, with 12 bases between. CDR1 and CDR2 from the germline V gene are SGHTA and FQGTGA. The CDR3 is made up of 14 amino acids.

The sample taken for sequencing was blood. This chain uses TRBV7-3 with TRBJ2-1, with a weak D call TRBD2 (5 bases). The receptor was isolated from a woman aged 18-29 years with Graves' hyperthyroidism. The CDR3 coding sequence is TGTGCCAGCAGCTTAATCCCTAGCTCCCATGAGCAGTTCTTC. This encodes CASSLIPSSHEQFF.